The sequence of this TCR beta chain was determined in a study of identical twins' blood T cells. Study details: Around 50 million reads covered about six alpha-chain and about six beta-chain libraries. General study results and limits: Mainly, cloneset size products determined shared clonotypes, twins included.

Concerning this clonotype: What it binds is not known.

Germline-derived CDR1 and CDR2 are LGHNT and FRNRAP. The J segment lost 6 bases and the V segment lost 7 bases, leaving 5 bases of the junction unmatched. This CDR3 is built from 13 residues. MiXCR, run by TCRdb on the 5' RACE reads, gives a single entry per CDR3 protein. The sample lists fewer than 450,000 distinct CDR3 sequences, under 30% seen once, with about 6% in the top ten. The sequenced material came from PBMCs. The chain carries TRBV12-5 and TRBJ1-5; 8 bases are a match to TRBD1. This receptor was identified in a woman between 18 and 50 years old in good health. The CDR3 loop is CASAQGEVQPQHF. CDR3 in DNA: TGTGCTAGTGCACAGGGGGAAGTTCAGCCCCAGCATTTT.